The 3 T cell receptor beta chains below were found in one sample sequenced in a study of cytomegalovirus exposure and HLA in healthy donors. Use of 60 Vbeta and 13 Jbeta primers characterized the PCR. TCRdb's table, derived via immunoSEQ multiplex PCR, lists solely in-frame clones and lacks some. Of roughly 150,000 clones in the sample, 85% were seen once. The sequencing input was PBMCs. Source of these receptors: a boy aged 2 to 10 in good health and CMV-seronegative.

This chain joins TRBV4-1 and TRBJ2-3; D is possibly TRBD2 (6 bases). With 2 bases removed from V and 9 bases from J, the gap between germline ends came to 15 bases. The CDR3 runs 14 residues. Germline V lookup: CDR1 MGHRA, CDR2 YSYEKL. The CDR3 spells CASSQLMIGRTQYF. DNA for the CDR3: TGCGCCAGCAGCCAACTTATGATAGGGAGGACGCAGTATTTT.

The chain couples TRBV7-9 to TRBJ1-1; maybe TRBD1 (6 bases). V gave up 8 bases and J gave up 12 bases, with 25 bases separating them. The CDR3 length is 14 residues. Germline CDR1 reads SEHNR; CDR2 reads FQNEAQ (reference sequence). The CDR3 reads CASAETGGAPETFF. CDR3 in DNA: TGTGCCAGCGCCGAGACAGGTGGGGCTCCTGAGACTTTCTTT.

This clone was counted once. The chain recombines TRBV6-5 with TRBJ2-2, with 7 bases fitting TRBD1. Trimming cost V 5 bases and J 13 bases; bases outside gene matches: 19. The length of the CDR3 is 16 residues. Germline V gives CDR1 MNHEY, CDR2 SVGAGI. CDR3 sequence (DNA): TGTGCCAGCAGTAACTTACAGGGGTCGGGCGTGGATGGGCTGTTTTTT. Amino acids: CASSNLQGSGVDGLFF.